This T cell receptor beta chain was sequenced during a study of identical twins. One entry per CDR3 protein, called by TCRdb with MiXCR from the 5' RACE reads. Among around 510,000 distinct CDR3 sequences listed, roughly an eighth were seen once. The CDR3 has 15 amino acids. V was pared by 2 bases and J by 3 bases, with 7 bases of the junction left unmatched. Germline V gene lookup returns CDR1 DFQATT and CDR2 SNEGSKA (reference sequence). In this sample, this clonotype turned up many times. The data also belong to a second study, concerning yellow fever vaccine responses in identical twins.

The chain employs TRBV20-1 and TRBJ2-3, with 8 bases that match TRBD2. Specimen: CD4+ T cells sorted from blood. The sequence was collected from a woman aged 18 to 35 in good health. In DNA, the CDR3 is TGCAGTGCTAGACCCGCCGGGGGGGCTACAGATACGCAGTATTTT. Translating it yields CSARPAGGATDTQYF.